The 10 T cell receptor beta chains below come from one sample, sequenced in a study of Ad26.COV2.S vaccination and SARS-CoV-2 variants. Assay: immunoSEQ multiplex PCR; the TCRdb copy retains only in-frame clones and omits some. The table has about half a million clones, roughly nine tenths seen once; the top ten hold 1.7%. Treatment denoted: around 19 received Ad26.COV2.S at low or high dose, single or two shots; several received placebo; per-sample allocation not given. The study sampled participants on day 63 after the first vaccine or placebo injection. The sequenced sample was peripheral blood, obtained in a trial of Ad26.COV2.S vaccine versus placebo. Receptors originate from a person between 18 and 59 years old who received the Ad26.COV2.S COVID-19 vaccine or a placebo.

J is TRBJ1-1 and V is TRBV4-2, with D tentatively TRBD1 (5 bases). The CDR3 extends over 15 amino acids. Between the trimmed V and J ends, which lost 0 bases and 6 bases, there was a span of 14 bases. The germline V gene encodes CDR1 LGHNA and CDR2 YNFKEQ. The CDR3 DNA sequence: TGTGCCAGCAGCCAAGATCGGGACCGCGACTCTGAAGCTTTCTTT. This translates into CASSQDRDRDSEAFF.

V and J are TRBV7-9 and TRBJ1-2; the match to TRBD1 covers 8 bases. J gave up 4 bases and V 6 bases, and 7 bases lay outside the gene matches. Germline V lookup: CDR1 SEHNR, CDR2 FQNEAQ (reference sequence). There are 14 residues in the CDR3. CDR3 nucleotides: TGTGCCAGCAGAATACCGGACAGGGCCTATGGCTACACCTTC. It translates to CASRIPDRAYGYTF.

CDR3 sequence: CASIPGQGLQWDTQYF. The CDR3 region has the DNA TGTGCCAGCATCCCGGGACAGGGGCTACAGTGGGATACGCAGTATTTT. This chain uses TRBV5-8 with TRBJ2-3; TRBD1 aligns across 10 bases. Germline V gene sequence: CDR1 SGHTS, CDR2 YDEGEE. The length of the CDR3 is 16 residues. The J segment lost 6 bases and the V segment lost 6 bases, leaving 13 bases of the junction unmatched.

J is TRBJ2-7 and V is TRBV5-6; 11 nucleotides line up with TRBD2. Per germline, CDR1 SGHDT and CDR2 YYEEEE. The CDR3 runs to 16 residues. J gave up 2 bases and V 4 bases, and 8 bases lay outside the gene matches. This chain's CDR3 is CASSGIAGGLPYEQYF. CDR3 DNA sequence: TGTGCCAGCAGCGGGATAGCGGGGGGGCTCCCCTACGAGCAGTACTTC.

The chain is built from TRBV7-9 and TRBJ1-2; D remains unclear. Germline V gene sequence: CDR1 SEHNR, CDR2 FQNEAQ (reference sequence). Deletions cut 5 bases from V and 6 bases from J, with 19 bases between. The CDR3 has 15 residues. CDR3 region: CASSADNSFWNGYTF. CDR3 nucleotides: TGTGCCAGCAGCGCAGATAATTCTTTTTGGAATGGCTACACCTTC.

The chain employs TRBV6-2 or TRBV6-3 and TRBJ1-5; D unresolved. The germline gives CDR1 MNHEY, CDR2 SVGEGT. The CDR3 totals 14 residues. V dropped 0 bases and J dropped 5 bases, with 8 bases sitting between them. The CDR3 region has the DNA TGTGCCAGCAGTTACTCGAGATTGCATCAGCCCCAGCATTTT. Protein sequence: CASSYSRLHQPQHF.

The chain links TRBV18 to TRBJ2-7; D is perhaps TRBD1 (5 bases). CDR1 and CDR2 (germline): KGHSH, LQKENI. The V end was cut by 6 bases, the J end by 0 bases, with 12 bases between. CDR3 size: 14 residues. The CDR3 spells CASSPGPSSYEQYF. In nucleotides, the CDR3 is TGTGCCAGCTCCCCAGGGCCGAGCTCCTACGAGCAGTACTTC.

The chain combines TRBV12-3 or TRBV12-4 with TRBJ1-3; no reliable D call. This CDR3 has 11 amino acids. Trimming removed 3 bases at V and 8 bases at J, with 5 bases between. In DNA, the CDR3 is TGTGCCAGCAGTTTTTCCGACACCATATATTTT. It translates to CASSFSDTIYF.

This sequence joins TRBV10-3 and TRBJ2-2, with D perhaps assigned TRBD1 or TRBD2 (5 bases each). Trimming removed 3 bases from V and 6 bases from J, with 8 bases in between. The CDR3 extends over 13 amino acids. Germline CDR1 and CDR2: ENHRY and SYGVKD. The CDR3 nucleotides are TGTGCCATCAGTGAAATGGGGGCCGGGGAGCTGTTTTTT. Its protein is CAISEMGAGELFF.

The rearrangement joins TRBV6-5 to TRBJ1-2, with TRBD1 matching over 8 bases. The CDR3 is 13 amino acids. From germline, CDR1 is MNHEY and CDR2 SVGAGI. After removal of 6 bases from V and 7 bases from J, the junction contained 7 bases not matched to a gene. In DNA form, the CDR3 reads TGTGCCAGCAGCCTGGACAGGGCTCTTGGCTACACCTTC. It translates to CASSLDRALGYTF.